This T cell receptor (beta chain) was captured in a study of blood T cell repertoires in COVID-19 (dated by TCRdb to about 2020). Background on the whole study: Samples covering the acute and convalescent phases of COVID-19 were provided by collaborators in the United States, Italy and Spain. The repertoires were released in a freely available public database meant as a resource for research on the immune response to SARS-CoV-2. The material from the prospective study consisted of cDNA or gDNA derived from T cells, B-cell-depleted T cells, or PBMCs. The dataset comprised deeply sampled blood TCRbeta repertoires from subjects exposed to, actively infected with, or recovered from COVID-19. Sample metadata almost always included a de-identified subject ID, COVID-19 status, age in years and sex. Where available, HLA class I and class II types were taken from metadata supplied by the sample provider and were not determined by assay-based typing. The samples were drawn from two sources: the first 160 participants of the ongoing ImmuneRACE study, and 950 to 1,500 subjects contributed by 6 global collaborators.

TCRbeta CDR3 regions were amplified from genomic DNA by means of the immunoSEQ Assay, a bias-controlled multiplex PCR. As for the original processing: The number of nucleated cells in each sample was estimated from the amplification of reference gene primers within the assay. To quantify the absolute abundance of each unique TCRbeta CDR3 rearrangement, sequence reads were collapsed and filtered. For each sample, productive Simpson clonality was calculated as the square root of Simpson's diversity index over productive rearrangements. This is the immuneACCESS table as TCRdb keeps it, with only in-frame sequences that have V and J called. A part of the clones is gone; compared with another copy, unresolved V genes explain less than half, and the rest is unexplained. V and J calls and clone size are given by that table; D and trimming were obtained from the DNA. The sample profile shows about 420,000 clones; about 90% of them were found once. The top ten constitute 0.8% to 0.9% of the sample.

The CDR3 goes from the cysteine to the phenylalanine over 14 residues. Only the CDR3 DNA is retained, 42 bases long and in frame from the first base. A distance of 13 bases separates the germline ends of V and J, which lose 0 bases and 8 bases respectively. The germline V gene encodes CDR1 LNHNV and CDR2 YYDKDF (reference sequence). At one collaborating source in Seattle, patients were enrolled during active infection and were followed longitudinally through the course of disease. Whole blood was collected in K2EDTA tubes by collaborating institutions according to the institutions' own protocols. For TCRbeta analysis, collaborator samples were shipped as frozen whole blood, as isolated PBMCs, or as DNA extracted from either sample type. With regard to this clone: Its antigen has not been determined. There are no base qualities to consult, and no much larger clone falls within one base.

Here is what the overall study found, with its caveats: The quantity of clinical and demographic metadata differed by source and by participant and was supplied without curation.

Recombination linked TRBV15 to TRBJ1-1; there is no confident call for the D gene. Material for sequencing was peripheral blood. The receptor was derived from a man aged 18 to 29 with COVID-19, enrolled during active disease. CDR3 region: CATSRDPLTVEAFF. The DNA sequence is TGTGCCACCAGCAGAGATCCTCTTACAGTGGAAGCTTTCTTT.